This passage covers 13 T cell receptor beta chains from one sample sequenced in a study of vaccination and CD4 T cells after COVID-19. Described treatment: approximately nine-day PBMC culture with coronavirus spike peptide pools or control peptides (ViraFEST assay). Investigators obtained the unexposed donor's CD4+ T cells before the COVID-19 pandemic (2011-2018). These receptors' targets are unknown. Sequencing of DNA taken from cultured CD4+ T cells relied on the Oncomine TCR Beta short-read assay. TCRdb redid the calling of the PCR reads with MiXCR, one entry per CDR3 protein. Of 7,000 to 9,500 distinct CDR3 sequences in the sample, 36% were seen once. The sequenced sample consisted of CD4+ T cells from blood, cultured in vitro. These receptors were collected from a human donor in good health.

The V and J genes are TRBV5-6 and TRBJ1-2; 10 nucleotides align to TRBD1. Per the germline V gene, CDR1 is SGHDT and CDR2 is YYEEEE. With 5 bases clipped from V and 5 bases from J, the junction kept 6 bases outside the gene matches. This CDR3 has 14 residues. CDR3 in amino acids: CASRVGTGAYGYTF. The DNA for the CDR3 is TGTGCCAGCAGGGTGGGGACAGGGGCGTATGGCTACACCTTC.

This clonotype was seen a handful of times. The genes are TRBV6-1 and TRBJ1-2; D might be TRBD1 (5 bases). Trimming shortened V by 5 bases and J by 5 bases, and 15 bases separated the two germline ends. The CDR3 runs to 14 residues. Germline-derived CDR1 and CDR2 are MNHNS and SASEGT. CDR3 in DNA: TGTGCCAGCAGTCTAGGGGAGTCTACTTATGGCTACACCTTC. Amino acids: CASSLGESTYGYTF.

The chain employs TRBV11-2 and TRBJ2-5, with D possibly matching TRBD1 (7 bases). Trimming pared 6 bases from V and 1 base from J, leaving 18 bases between. This CDR3 region has 16 residues. CDR1 and CDR2 (germline): SGHAT, FQNNGV. CDR3 sequence reads: CASSSGGAGGQETQYF. In DNA form, the CDR3 reads TGTGCCAGCAGTTCCGGAGGGGCAGGGGGCCAAGAGACCCAGTACTTC.

The V and J genes are TRBV19 and TRBJ1-1, with D hard to call. V gave up 7 bases and J gave up 0 bases, with 15 bases separating them. The germline gives CDR1 LNHDA, CDR2 SQIVND (reference sequence). This CDR3 spans 15 amino acids. The CDR3 loop reads CASTPREGLNTEAFF. CDR3 coding DNA: TGTGCCAGTACACCCCGGGAAGGTTTGAACACTGAAGCTTTCTTT.

The gene calls are TRBV11-3 and TRBJ2-7, with D maybe TRBD2 (6 bases). The CDR3 covers 13 residues. The germline V and J ends were trimmed by 3 bases and 6 bases, with 12 bases remaining between them. The germline V gene encodes CDR1 SGHNT and CDR2 YENEEA. The CDR3 coding sequence is TGTGCCAGCAGCTTGCCAGGGAGGAGCGAGCAGTACTTC. This translates into CASSLPGRSEQYF.

J is TRBJ2-2 and V is TRBV9; 10 positions agree with TRBD1. The CDR3 is 15 amino acids. Germline V gives CDR1 SGDLS, CDR2 YYNGEE. The ends lost 4 bases at V and 8 bases at J; junction bases unmatched: 8. DNA for the CDR3: TGTGCCAGCAGCCCAACCGGGACAGGGGCAGGGGAGCTGTTTTTT. This translates into CASSPTGTGAGELFF.

This clonotype has more than one count but fewer than ten. The rearrangement links TRBV5-8 to TRBJ1-2, with 7 nucleotides matching TRBD1. Per germline, CDR1 SGHTS and CDR2 YDEGEE. There are 14 residues in the CDR3. J gave up 6 bases and V 2 bases, and 7 bases lay outside the gene matches. The CDR3 sequence: CASSFTRQGHGYTF. The CDR3 DNA reads TGTGCCAGCAGCTTTACGAGACAGGGCCATGGCTACACCTTC.

The V and J genes are TRBV6-5 and TRBJ1-6; D is undetermined. The CDR3 is 15 residues long. Germline V gene sequence: CDR1 MNHEY, CDR2 SVGAGI. V was pared by 0 bases and J by 10 bases, with 13 bases between. CDR3 region: CASSYSRALGSPLHF. The CDR3 DNA reads as TGTGCCAGCAGTTACTCGAGGGCCTTGGGGTCACCCCTCCACTTT.

This clonotype was seen a few times. The CDR3 spells CASSIGLAGRSTDTQYF. The CDR3 DNA reads TGTGCCAGTAGTATAGGGCTAGCGGGGAGGAGCACAGATACGCAGTATTTT. The rearrangement links TRBV19 to TRBJ2-3, with 9 bases matching TRBD2. The CDR3 spans 17 residues. Germline loops: CDR1 LNHDA, CDR2 SQIVND (reference sequence). The V gene end was trimmed by 1 base and the J gene end by 0 bases; junction bases not matched to a gene: 5.

The chain couples TRBV15 to TRBJ1-2; the D is unclear. CDR1 LNHNV and CDR2 YYDKDF come from the germline V gene (reference sequence). The CDR3 is 13 residues long. The V end lost 8 bases, the J end lost 5 bases, and 15 bases lay between the germline ends. The CDR3 DNA sequence: TGTGCCACCTCCCACAGCCGGAGGTATGGCTACACCTTC. Translation: CATSHSRRYGYTF.

The J gene is TRBJ2-2, the V gene TRBV6-1; D call uncertain. Looked up from germline, CDR1 is MNHNS and CDR2 is SASEGT. Trimming left V 7 bases short and J 5 bases short, with 8 bases between. This CDR3 region has 12 residues. The CDR3 reads CASKVETGELFF. The CDR3 region has the DNA TGTGCCAGCAAGGTCGAGACCGGGGAGCTGTTTTTT.

The V and J genes are TRBV21-1 and TRBJ2-1. TRBV21-1 is designated a pseudogene. The CDR3 has 15 residues. CDR3 coding DNA: TGTGCCAGCAGCAAAAGAATGGTAGCAGGCAATGAGCAGTTCTTC. Translating it yields CASSKRMVAGNEQFF.

V is TRBV6-5 and J is TRBJ1-5; 10 bases are a match to TRBD1. V lost 4 bases to trimming and J lost 5 bases; unmatched junction nucleotides: 5. The germline V gene encodes CDR1 MNHEY and CDR2 SVGAGI. This CDR3 is 15 amino acids long. Here the CDR3 reads CASSLGQGSYQPQHF. The CDR3, as DNA: TGTGCCAGCAGTTTGGGACAGGGGAGTTATCAGCCCCAGCATTTT.